This TCR beta chain was observed in a study of blood T cell repertoires in COVID-19. With 4 bases removed from V and 0 bases from J, the gap between germline ends came to 13 bases. From germline, CDR1 is MNHNS and CDR2 SASEGT. The CDR3 sequence is 16 residues long. Assay: immunoSEQ multiplex PCR; the TCRdb copy retains only in-frame clones and omits some. The data contain some 230,000 clones, around 83% of them singletons. Sequencing was done on a sample of peripheral blood. This receptor was taken from an elderly woman with COVID-19, enrolled during active disease. The rearrangement links TRBV6-1 to TRBJ1-3; D not resolved. Here the CDR3 reads CASSARVGSSGNTIYF. The DNA for the CDR3 is TGTGCCAGCAGTGCCCGCGTGGGGAGCTCTGGAAACACCATATATTTT.